This T cell receptor (beta chain) came from a study of T cell changes during pregnancy in multiple sclerosis. V was pared by 5 bases and J by 0 bases, with 11 bases between. Germline CDR1 and CDR2: SNHLY and FYNNEI. The CDR3 totals 16 residues. This clone has a single count. The protocol was immunoSEQ multiplex PCR, while the TCRdb copy is restricted to in-frame clones and leaves out a portion. The sample consists of approximately 50,000 clones, approximately 91% of them appearing once. The sequence derives from a female donor in good health, enrolled as a control in a pregnancy study. The chain recombines TRBV2 with TRBJ2-6; no definite D call. Sequenced here: CD4+ T cells from peripheral blood mononuclear cells, sampled after pregnancy. The CDR3 region is CASSTRVLSGANVLTF. CDR3 sequence (DNA): TGTGCCAGCAGTACCCGGGTCCTCTCTGGGGCCAACGTCCTGACTTTC.